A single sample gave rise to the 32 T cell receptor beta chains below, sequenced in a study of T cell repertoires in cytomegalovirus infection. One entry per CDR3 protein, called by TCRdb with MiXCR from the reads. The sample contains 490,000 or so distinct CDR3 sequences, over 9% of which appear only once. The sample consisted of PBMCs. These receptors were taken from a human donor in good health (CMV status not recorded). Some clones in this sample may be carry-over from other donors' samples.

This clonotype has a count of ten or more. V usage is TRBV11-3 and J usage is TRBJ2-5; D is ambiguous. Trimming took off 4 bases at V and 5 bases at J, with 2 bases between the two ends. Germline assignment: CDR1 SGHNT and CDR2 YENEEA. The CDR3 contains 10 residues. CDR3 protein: CASSWETQYF. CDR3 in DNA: TGTGCCAGCAGCTGGGAGACCCAGTACTTC. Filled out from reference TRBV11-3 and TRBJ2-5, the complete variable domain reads EAGVVQSPRYKIIEKKQPVAFWCNPISGHNTLYWYLQNLGQGPELLIRYENEEAVDDSQLPKDRFSAERLKGVDSTLKIQPAELGDSAVYLCASSWETQYFGPGTRLLVL.

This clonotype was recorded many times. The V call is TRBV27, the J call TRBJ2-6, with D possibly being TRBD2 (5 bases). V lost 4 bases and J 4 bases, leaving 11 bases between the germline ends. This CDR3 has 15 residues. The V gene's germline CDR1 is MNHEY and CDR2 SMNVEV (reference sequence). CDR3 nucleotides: TGTGCCAGCAGTTCAACTAGAGGGGGGGCCAACGTCCTGACTTTC. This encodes CASSSTRGGANVLTF.

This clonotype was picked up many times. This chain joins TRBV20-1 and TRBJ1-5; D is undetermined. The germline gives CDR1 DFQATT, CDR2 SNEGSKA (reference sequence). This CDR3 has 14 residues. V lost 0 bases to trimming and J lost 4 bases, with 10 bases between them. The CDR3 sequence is CSARDLNENQPQHF. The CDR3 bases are TGCAGTGCTAGAGACCTTAACGAAAATCAGCCCCAGCATTTT.

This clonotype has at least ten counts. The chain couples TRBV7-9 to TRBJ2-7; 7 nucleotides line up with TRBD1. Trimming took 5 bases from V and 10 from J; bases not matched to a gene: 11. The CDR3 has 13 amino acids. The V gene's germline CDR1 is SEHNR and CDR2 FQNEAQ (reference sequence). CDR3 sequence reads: CASSPRGQVEQYF. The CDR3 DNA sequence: TGTGCCAGCAGCCCGCGAGGACAGGTGGAACAGTACTTC.

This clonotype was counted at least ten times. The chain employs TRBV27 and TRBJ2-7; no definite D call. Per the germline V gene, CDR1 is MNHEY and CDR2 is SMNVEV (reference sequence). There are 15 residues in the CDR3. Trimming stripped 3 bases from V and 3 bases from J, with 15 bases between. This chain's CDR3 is CASSFLRTKIYEQYF. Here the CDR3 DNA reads TGTGCCAGCAGTTTTTTGAGGACCAAGATCTACGAGCAGTACTTC.

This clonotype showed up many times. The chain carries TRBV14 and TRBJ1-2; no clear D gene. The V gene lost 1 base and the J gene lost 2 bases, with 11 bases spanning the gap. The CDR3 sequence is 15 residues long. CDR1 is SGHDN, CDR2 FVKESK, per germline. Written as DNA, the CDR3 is TGTGCCAGCAGCCAAGCCCCCGGTGGAAACTATGGCTACACCTTC. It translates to CASSQAPGGNYGYTF.

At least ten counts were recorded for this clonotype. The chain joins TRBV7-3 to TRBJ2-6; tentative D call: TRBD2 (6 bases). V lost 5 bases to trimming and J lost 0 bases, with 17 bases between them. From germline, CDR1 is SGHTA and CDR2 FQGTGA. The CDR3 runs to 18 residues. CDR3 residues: CASSPSPGGISGANVLTF. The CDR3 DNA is TGTGCCAGCAGCCCTAGTCCTGGGGGGATCTCTGGGGCCAACGTCCTGACTTTC.

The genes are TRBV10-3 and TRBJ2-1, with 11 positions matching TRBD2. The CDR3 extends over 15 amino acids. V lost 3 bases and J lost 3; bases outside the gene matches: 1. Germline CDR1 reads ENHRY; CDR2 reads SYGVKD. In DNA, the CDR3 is TGTGCCATCAGTGATAGCGGGGGGGGCTACAATGAGCAGTTCTTC. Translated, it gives CAISDSGGGYNEQFF.

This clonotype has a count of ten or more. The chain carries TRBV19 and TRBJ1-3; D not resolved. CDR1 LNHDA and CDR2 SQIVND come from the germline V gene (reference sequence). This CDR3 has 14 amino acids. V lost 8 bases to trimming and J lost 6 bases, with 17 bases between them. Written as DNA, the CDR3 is TGTGCCAGTCAAACATCTCCAGGAGAAAACACCATATATTTT. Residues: CASQTSPGENTIYF.

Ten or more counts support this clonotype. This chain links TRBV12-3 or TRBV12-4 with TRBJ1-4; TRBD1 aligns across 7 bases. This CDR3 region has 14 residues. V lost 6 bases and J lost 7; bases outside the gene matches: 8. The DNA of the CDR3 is TGTGCCAGCAGCGTCACAGGGGTCGGTGAAAAACTGTTTTTT. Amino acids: CASSVTGVGEKLFF.

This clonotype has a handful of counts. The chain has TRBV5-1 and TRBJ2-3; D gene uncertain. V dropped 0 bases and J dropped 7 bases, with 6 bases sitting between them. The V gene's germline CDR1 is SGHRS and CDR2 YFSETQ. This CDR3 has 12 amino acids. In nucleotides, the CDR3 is TGCGCCAGCAGCTTGGAAGGGCATACGCAGTATTTT. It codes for CASSLEGHTQYF.

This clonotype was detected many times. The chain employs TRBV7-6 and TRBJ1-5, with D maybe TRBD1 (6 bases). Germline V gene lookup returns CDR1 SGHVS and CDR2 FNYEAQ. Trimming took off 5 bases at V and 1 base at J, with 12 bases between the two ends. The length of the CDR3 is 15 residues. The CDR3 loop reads CASSAGTGSNQPQHF. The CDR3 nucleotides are TGTGCCAGCAGCGCCGGCACAGGGAGCAATCAGCCCCAGCATTTT.

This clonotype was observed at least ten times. The CDR3 loop reads CASSSGQFNQPQHF. In nucleotides, the CDR3 is TGTGCCAGCAGCTCCGGTCAGTTCAATCAGCCCCAGCATTTT. The chain carries TRBV11-2 and TRBJ1-5; D unclear. Between the trimmed V and J ends, which lost 4 bases and 3 bases, there was a span of 10 bases. Germline-derived CDR1 and CDR2 are SGHAT and FQNNGV. This CDR3 has 14 amino acids.

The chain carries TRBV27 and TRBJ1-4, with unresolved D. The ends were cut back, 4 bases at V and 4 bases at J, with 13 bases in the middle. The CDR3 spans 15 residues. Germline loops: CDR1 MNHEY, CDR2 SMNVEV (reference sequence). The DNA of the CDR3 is TGTGCCAGCAGTTCACCGGGGAACCTTAATGAAAAACTGTTTTTT. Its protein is CASSSPGNLNEKLFF. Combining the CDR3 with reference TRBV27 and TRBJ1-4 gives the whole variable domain EAQVTQNPRYLITVTGKKLTVTCSQNMNHEYMSWYRQDPGLGLRQIYYSMNVEVTDKGDVPEGYKVSRKEKRNFPLILESPSPNQTSLYFCASSSPGNLNEKLFFGSGTQLSVL.

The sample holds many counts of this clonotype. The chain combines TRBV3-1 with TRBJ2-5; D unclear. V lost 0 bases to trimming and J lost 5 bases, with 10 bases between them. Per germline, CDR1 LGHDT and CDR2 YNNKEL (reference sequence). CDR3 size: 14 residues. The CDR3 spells CASSQDVAPETQYF. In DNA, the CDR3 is TGTGCCAGCAGCCAAGATGTAGCACCGGAGACCCAGTACTTC.

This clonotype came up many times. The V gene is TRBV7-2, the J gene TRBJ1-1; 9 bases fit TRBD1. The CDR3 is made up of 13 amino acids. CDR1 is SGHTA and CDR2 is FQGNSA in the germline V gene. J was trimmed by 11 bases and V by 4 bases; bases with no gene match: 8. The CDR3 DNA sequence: TGTGCCAGCAGCTCCCAAGAACAGGGGGCCGCTTTCTTT. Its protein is CASSSQEQGAAFF.

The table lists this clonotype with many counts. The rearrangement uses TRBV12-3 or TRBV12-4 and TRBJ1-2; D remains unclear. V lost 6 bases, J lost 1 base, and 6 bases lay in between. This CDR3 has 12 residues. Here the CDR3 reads CASSRFNYGYTF. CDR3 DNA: TGTGCCAGCAGCCGTTTTAACTATGGCTACACCTTC.

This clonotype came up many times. CDR3 sequence reads: CASSSTGSNTGELFF. CDR3 coding DNA: TGTGCCAGCAGCTCGACAGGGTCGAACACCGGGGAGCTGTTTTTT. The genes are TRBV11-3 and TRBJ2-2; 7 nucleotides agree with TRBD1. The CDR3 runs 15 residues. CDR1 SGHNT and CDR2 YENEEA come from the germline V gene. J gave up 0 bases and V 4 bases, and 2 bases lay outside the gene matches.

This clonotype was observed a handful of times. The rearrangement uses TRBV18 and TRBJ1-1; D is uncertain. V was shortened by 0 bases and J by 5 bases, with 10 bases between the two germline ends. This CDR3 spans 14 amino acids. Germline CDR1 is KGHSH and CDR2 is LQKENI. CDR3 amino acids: CASSPPGVRTEAFF. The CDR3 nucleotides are TGTGCCAGCTCACCACCGGGAGTGAGGACTGAAGCTTTCTTT.

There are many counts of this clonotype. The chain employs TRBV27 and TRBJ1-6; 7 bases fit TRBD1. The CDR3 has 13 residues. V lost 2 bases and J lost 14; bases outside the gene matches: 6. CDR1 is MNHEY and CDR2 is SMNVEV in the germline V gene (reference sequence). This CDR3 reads CASSLDRASTLHF. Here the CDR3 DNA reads TGTGCCAGCAGTTTAGACAGGGCGTCGACCCTCCACTTT.

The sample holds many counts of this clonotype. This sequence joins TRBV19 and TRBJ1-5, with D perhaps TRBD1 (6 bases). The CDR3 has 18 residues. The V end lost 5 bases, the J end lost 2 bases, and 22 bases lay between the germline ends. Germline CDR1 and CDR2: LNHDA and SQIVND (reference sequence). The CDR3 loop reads CASSEPNLQGIRNQPQHF. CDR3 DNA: TGTGCCAGTAGTGAGCCGAATCTCCAGGGGATCCGCAATCAGCCCCAGCATTTT.

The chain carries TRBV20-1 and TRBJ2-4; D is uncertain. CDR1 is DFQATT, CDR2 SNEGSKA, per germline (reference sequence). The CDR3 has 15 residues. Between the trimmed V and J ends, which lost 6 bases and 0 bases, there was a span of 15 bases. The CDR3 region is CSAIKDTLAKNIQYF. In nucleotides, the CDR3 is TGCAGTGCCATAAAGGATACGCTAGCCAAAAACATTCAGTACTTC.

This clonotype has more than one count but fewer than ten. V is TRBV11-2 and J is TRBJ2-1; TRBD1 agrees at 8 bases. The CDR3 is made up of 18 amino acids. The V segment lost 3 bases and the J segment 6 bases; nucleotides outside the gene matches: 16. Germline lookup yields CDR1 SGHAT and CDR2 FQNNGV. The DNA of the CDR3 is TGTGCCAGCAGCTTGAGGGTTCTGGGGACAGGAGGTAGCAATGAGCAGTTCTTC. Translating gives CASSLRVLGTGGSNEQFF.

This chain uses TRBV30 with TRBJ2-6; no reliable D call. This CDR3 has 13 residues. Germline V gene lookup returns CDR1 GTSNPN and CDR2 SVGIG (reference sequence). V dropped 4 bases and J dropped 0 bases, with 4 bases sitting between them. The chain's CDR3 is CAWKISGANVLTF. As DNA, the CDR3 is TGTGCCTGGAAGATCTCTGGGGCCAACGTCCTGACTTTC.

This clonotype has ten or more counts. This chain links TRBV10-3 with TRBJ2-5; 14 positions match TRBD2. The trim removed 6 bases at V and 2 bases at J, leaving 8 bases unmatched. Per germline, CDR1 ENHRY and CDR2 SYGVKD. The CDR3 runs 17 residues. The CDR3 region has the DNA TGTGCCATCAGCGAGGGACTAGCGGGGGTCGAACAAGAGACCCAGTACTTC. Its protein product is CAISEGLAGVEQETQYF.

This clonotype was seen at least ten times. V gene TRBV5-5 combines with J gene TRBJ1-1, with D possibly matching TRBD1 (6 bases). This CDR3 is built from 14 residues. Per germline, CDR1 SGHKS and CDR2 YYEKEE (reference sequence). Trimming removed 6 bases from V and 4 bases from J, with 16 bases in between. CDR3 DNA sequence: TGTGCCAGCACCTTAACAGGGCTAGGCACTGAAGCTTTCTTT. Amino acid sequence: CASTLTGLGTEAFF.

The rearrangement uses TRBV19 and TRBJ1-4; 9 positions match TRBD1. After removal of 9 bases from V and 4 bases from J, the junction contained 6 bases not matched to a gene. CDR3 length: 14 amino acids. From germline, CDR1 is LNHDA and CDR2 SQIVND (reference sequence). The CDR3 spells CASKPGQGNEKLFF. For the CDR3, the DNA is TGTGCCAGCAAGCCGGGACAGGGTAATGAAAAACTGTTTTTT.

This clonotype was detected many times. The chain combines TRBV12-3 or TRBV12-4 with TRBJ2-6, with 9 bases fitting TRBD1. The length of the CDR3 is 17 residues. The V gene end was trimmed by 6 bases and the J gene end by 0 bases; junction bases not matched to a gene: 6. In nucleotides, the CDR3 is TGTGCCAGCAGGGCGACAGGGGGGTACTCTGGGGCCAACGTCCTGACTTTC. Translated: CASRATGGYSGANVLTF.

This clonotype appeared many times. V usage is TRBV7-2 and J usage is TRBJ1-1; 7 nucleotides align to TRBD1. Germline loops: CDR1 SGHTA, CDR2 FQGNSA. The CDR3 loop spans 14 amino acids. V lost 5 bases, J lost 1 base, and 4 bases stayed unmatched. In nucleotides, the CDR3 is TGTGCCAGCAGCATAGGGACAGCGAACACTGAAGCTTTCTTT. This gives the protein CASSIGTANTEAFF.

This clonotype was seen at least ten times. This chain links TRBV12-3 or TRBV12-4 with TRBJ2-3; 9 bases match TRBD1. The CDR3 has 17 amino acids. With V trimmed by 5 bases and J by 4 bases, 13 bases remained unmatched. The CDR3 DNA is TGTGCCAGCAGTCCCCGACTCGGGACAGGGTACCCAGATACGCAGTATTTT. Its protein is CASSPRLGTGYPDTQYF.

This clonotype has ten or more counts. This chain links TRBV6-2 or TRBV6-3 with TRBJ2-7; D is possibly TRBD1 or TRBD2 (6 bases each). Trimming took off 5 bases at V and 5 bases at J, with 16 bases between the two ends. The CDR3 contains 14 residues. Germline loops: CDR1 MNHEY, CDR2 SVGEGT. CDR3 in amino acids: CASSALGGLDEQYF. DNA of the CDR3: TGTGCCAGCAGTGCGCTTGGGGGGCTAGACGAGCAGTACTTC.

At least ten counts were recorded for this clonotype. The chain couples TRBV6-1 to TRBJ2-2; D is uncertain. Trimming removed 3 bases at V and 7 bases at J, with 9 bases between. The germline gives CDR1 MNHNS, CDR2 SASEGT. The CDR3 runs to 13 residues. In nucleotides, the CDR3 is TGTGCCAGCAGTGAGGCTGAGTACGGGGAGCTGTTTTTT. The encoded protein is CASSEAEYGELFF.